This T cell receptor (beta chain) was sequenced for a study of T-cell memory formation after mild COVID-19. Germline V gene sequence: CDR1 KGHDR, CDR2 SFDVKD. The V and J ends lost 7 bases and 7 bases respectively, with 15 bases between them. This CDR3 is 13 amino acids long. TCRdb passed the 5' RACE reads through MiXCR, listing each CDR3 protein once. The table has hundreds of thousands of distinct CDR3 sequences, 15% seen once. The table lists this clonotype with a few counts. The rearrangement joins TRBV24-1 to TRBJ1-2, with no clear D. This sequence originates from an adult woman who had mild COVID-19 (a few samples of this study predate the infection). Cell type and time point are not known. Specimen: PBMCs or a T cell subset sorted from them (not recorded which). The CDR3 DNA is TGTGCCACCAGCGAGGGCGGGGTTGGTGGCTACACCTTC. Its protein is CATSEGGVGGYTF.